This T cell receptor beta chain emerged from a study of cytomegalovirus exposure and HLA in healthy donors. Study-wide context: A prior study identified 110 million or so unique TCR beta sequences from about 180 million T cells.

Losses at the gene ends were 0 bases for V and 4 bases for J; bases not matched to a gene: 4. This CDR3 comprises 14 residues. Germline CDR1 is GTSNPN and CDR2 is SVGIG (reference sequence). The count of this clone is one. Its cognate antigen is unknown. Points from the study as a whole: A missense DCLRE1C variant was associated with V- and J-gene trimming of TCR beta chains in a later analysis, and an independent cohort replicated the association. Per a later analysis, about 17,000 TCR beta sequences showed association with HLA alleles at 0.05 false discovery rate.

A multiplex PCR was run with 60 Vbeta primers and 13 Jbeta primers. This table comes from immunoSEQ multiplex PCR, and its TCRdb copy is limited to in-frame clones, with some not included. The table records 70,000 to 95,000 clones, under 80% of them present only once. Each of the donors was a healthy bone marrow donor. The sample consisted of PBMCs. The chain recombines TRBV30 with TRBJ2-7, with 9 bases matching TRBD1. The receptor's source is a man aged 30 to 45 in good health and CMV-seropositive. The CDR3 DNA reads as TGTGCCTGGAGTGTCGGGACAGGGAGGTACGAGCAGTACTTC. This sequence encodes CAWSVGTGRYEQYF.